Listed below are T cell receptor beta chains from one sample, sequenced in a study of blood T cell repertoires in COVID-19. Method: immunoSEQ multiplex PCR; TCRdb's copy keeps in-frame clones and lacks some. The sample lists fewer than 250,000 clones, 70% to 90% occurring once. Material for sequencing was peripheral blood. Every receptor here comes from a woman aged 55-70 years with active or convalescent COVID-19. Both conserved end residues are part of each CDR3. The order of the fields is V gene, clone size, D gene, CDR3 length, J gene, CDR3 DNA, CDR3 protein. D genes are given only for firm matches. Not every row has a clone size; where given, it reads once, few, many or a size class.

>TRBV6-5|-|-|14|TRBJ1-4
TGTGCCAGCAGGATACAGGGTTTGGGGGAAAAACTGTTTTTT
CASRIQGLGEKLFF
>TRBV5-1|once|TRBD1|17|TRBJ1-5
TGCGCCAGCAGCTTCGGTCCGACAGGGGTTAGGAATCAGCCCCAGCATTTT
CASSFGPTGVRNQPQHF
>TRBV7-8|-|TRBD1|15|TRBJ2-7
TGTGCCAGCAGCTTCGGGACAGGGGGCCCCTACGAGCAGTACTTC
CASSFGTGGPYEQYF
>TRBV5-1|-|TRBD2|18|TRBJ2-2
TGCGCCAGCAGCTTGACTAGCGGGGGCTTCGCGAACACCGGGGAGCTGTTTTTT
CASSLTSGGFANTGELFF
>TRBV19|-|TRBD2|15|TRBJ2-1
TGTGCCAGTAGTATACGGCGGGGGGCCTACAATGAGCAGTTCTTC
CASSIRRGAYNEQFF
>TRBV24-1|-|TRBD2|17|TRBJ2-7
TGTGCCACCAGTGATTCAGGACTAGCGGGAGGGCCGAACGAGCAGTACTTC
CATSDSGLAGGPNEQYF
>TRBV28|-|TRBD1|16|TRBJ1-5
TGTGCCAGCAGTTACCGACAGGGGATTCTGCCTCAGCCCCAGCATTTT
CASSYRQGILPQPQHF
>TRBV18|once|TRBD1|15|TRBJ1-3
TGTGCCAGCACGGACAGGGAGGAATCTGGAAACACCATATATTTT
CASTDREESGNTIYF
>TRBV6-5|-|-|16|TRBJ2-3
TGTGCCAGCAGTTACGGTGCGGGCCCGGGCACAGATACGCAGTATTTT
CASSYGAGPGTDTQYF
>TRBV20-1|-|-|11|TRBJ1-2
TGCAGTGCTAGGGACAGCTATGGCTACACCTTC
CSARDSYGYTF
>TRBV4-2|-|-|15|TRBJ1-2
TGTGCCAGCAGCCAAGATGGGGCTCTCTTCTATGGCTACACCTTC
CASSQDGALFYGYTF
>TRBV11-3|-|TRBD1|17|TRBJ1-2
TGTGCCAGCAGCTTAGATCATGGACAGGCTTTTAACTATGGCTACACCTTC
CASSLDHGQAFNYGYTF
>TRBV4-1|once|TRBD1|16|TRBJ1-5
TGCGCCAGCAGCCAAGGATGGGCCAGGGGGCCTCAGCCCCAGCATTTT
CASSQGWARGPQPQHF
>TRBV5-1|once|TRBD1|15|TRBJ1-3
TGCGCCAGCAGCCTGGACAGGGGGTTTGGAAACACCATATATTTT
CASSLDRGFGNTIYF
>TRBV29-1|-|-|12|TRBJ1-5
TGCAGCGTTGGATACAGGGACCAGCCCCAGCATTTT
CSVGYRDQPQHF
>TRBV5-6|-|TRBD1|16|TRBJ1-1
TGTGCCAGCAGCCCGGTGGGCCAGGGGGCCTGGACTGAAGCTTTCTTT
CASSPVGQGAWTEAFF
>TRBV4-1|few|-|13|TRBJ2-7
TGCGCCAGCAGCCAGGCTGGCAACAGCGAGCAGTACTTC
CASSQAGNSEQYF
>TRBV19|-|-|13|TRBJ2-5
TGTGCCAGTAGTATTAATGGTGCGGAGACCCAGTACTTC
CASSINGAETQYF
>TRBV11-3|-|-|15|TRBJ2-1
TGTGCCAGCAGCCTTTCTGGGGGCTCATACAATGAGCAGTTCTTC
CASSLSGGSYNEQFF
>TRBV28|-|-|19|TRBJ2-6
TGTGCCAGCAGTTTTCCGTCGAGGGAGCCGATCTCTGGGGCCAACGTCCTGACTTTC
CASSFPSREPISGANVLTF
>TRBV7-6|-|TRBD1|19|TRBJ1-5
TGTGCCAGCAGCCCTTACTCCGGGACAGGGGGCGGTGTCAATCAGCCCCAGCATTTT
CASSPYSGTGGGVNQPQHF
>TRBV11-2|-|-|15|TRBJ1-1
TGTGCCAGCAGCTTTACGGGGGGGCGGGACACTGAAGCTTTCTTT
CASSFTGGRDTEAFF
>TRBV6-5|-|-|14|TRBJ1-2
TGTGCCAGCAGTTACTCGAGTGTTCCCTATGGCTACACCTTC
CASSYSSVPYGYTF
>TRBV2|-|-|14|TRBJ1-2
TGTGCCAGCAGTATCAGCGTGACCTCTTATGGCTACACCTTC
CASSISVTSYGYTF
>TRBV5-5|-|TRBD1|11|TRBJ2-3
TGTGCCAGCAGCTGGGACAGAGAGCAGTATTTT
CASSWDREQYF
>TRBV7-9|-|-|14|TRBJ1-5
TGTGCCAGCAGCCCTTCCAGGTTCAATCAGCCCCAGCATTTT
CASSPSRFNQPQHF
>TRBV23-1|-|-|16|TRBJ1-1
TGCGCCAGCAGCCCCCGAAAGGAGAGGGCTGGCACTGAAGCTTTCTTT
CASSPRKERAGTEAFF
>TRBV7-8|once|-|12|TRBJ2-5
TGTGCCAGCAGCCCCGCCCAGGAGACCCAGTACTTC
CASSPAQETQYF
>TRBV5-6|-|-|14|TRBJ2-3
TGTGCCAGCAGCGACGGGGTGAGCACAGATACGCAGTATTTT
CASSDGVSTDTQYF
>TRBV12-5|once|TRBD2|20|TRBJ2-2
TGTGCTAGTGGTTTGGTATTTAGCCGACTAGCGGGTCCTTACACCGGGGAGCTGTTTTTT
CASGLVFSRLAGPYTGELFF
>TRBV27|-|-|12|TRBJ1-2
TGTGCCAGCAGAGACTCAGGGAATGGCTACACCTTC
CASRDSGNGYTF
>TRBV9|-|-|14|TRBJ2-1
TGTGCCAGCAGCCCAGCGGCTTATGACAATGAGCAGTTCTTC
CASSPAAYDNEQFF
>TRBV4-2|-|TRBD1|16|TRBJ1-2
TGTGCCAGCAGCCAACGGCGGGGGACAGGGGCCTATGGCTACACCTTC
CASSQRRGTGAYGYTF
>TRBV10-3|-|-|16|TRBJ2-2
TGTGCCATCAGTGAGTCGAGGTCGGCAGGGCACGGGGAGCTGTTTTTT
CAISESRSAGHGELFF
>TRBV19|-|TRBD1|14|TRBJ1-6
TGTGCCAGTAGCCGGGACAGGGAGAATTCACCCCTCCACTTT
CASSRDRENSPLHF
>TRBV2|-|-|14|TRBJ2-1
TGTGCCAGCAGAAGGGGTGGCCAGGGCAATGAGCAGTTCTTC
CASRRGGQGNEQFF
>TRBV7-8|few|-|16|TRBJ1-2
TGTGCCAGCAGCTTAGGGTTTGGCACCAACCTCTATGGCTACACCTTC
CASSLGFGTNLYGYTF
>TRBV11-3|-|-|11|TRBJ1-1
TGTGCCACCTCTCGTAACACTGAAGCTTTCTTT
CATSRNTEAFF
>TRBV15|-|-|16|TRBJ1-3
TGTGCCACCAGCAGAACGAGGGAGTCCTCTGGAAACACCATATATTTT
CATSRTRESSGNTIYF
>TRBV11-2|-|TRBD1|15|TRBJ2-4
TGTGCCAGCAGCCTCCCCGGGACAGCGAGAAACATTCAGTACTTC
CASSLPGTARNIQYF
>TRBV18|-|TRBD1|17|TRBJ1-3
TGTGCCAGCTCACCAAGCAGGACAGGGGTCTCTGGAAACACCATATATTTT
CASSPSRTGVSGNTIYF
>TRBV4-1|-|-|16|TRBJ2-3
TGCGCCAGCAGCCAATTGGGCCCCGGGGGCACAGATACGCAGTATTTT
CASSQLGPGGTDTQYF
>TRBV4-1|-|-|14|TRBJ2-1
TGCGCCAGCAGCTCAAGCGATCGGTTAAATGAGCAGTTCTTC
CASSSSDRLNEQFF
>TRBV30|-|-|15|TRBJ1-2
TGTGCCTGGAGTGTAACGAGGGTATTGGGCTATGGCTACACCTTC
CAWSVTRVLGYGYTF
>TRBV30|-|-|15|TRBJ2-3
TGTGCCTGGAGCCTAGGGGGTTACGGCACAGATACGCAGTATTTT
CAWSLGGYGTDTQYF
>TRBV6-2/TRBV6-3|-|-|15|TRBJ1-5
TGTGCCAGCAGTTATGCGGGCGATGGCAATCAGCCCCAGCATTTT
CASSYAGDGNQPQHF
>TRBV11-3|once|-|15|TRBJ2-1
TGTGCCAGCAGCCGACTAGTTACGGCCTACAATGAGCAGTTCTTC
CASSRLVTAYNEQFF
>TRBV19|-|TRBD1|14|TRBJ2-3
TGTGCCAGTAGTATGAGGCAGGGGGCCGATACGCAGTATTTT
CASSMRQGADTQYF
>TRBV28|-|-|16|TRBJ1-5
TGTGCCAGCAGTTTGGGTTCCGGGGAGCGCAATCAGCCCCAGCATTTT
CASSLGSGERNQPQHF
>TRBV3-1/TRBV3-2|-|-|14|TRBJ1-3
TGTGCCAGCAGCCCGAGCGGAGGCTTCAAAAAGATATATTTT
CASSPSGGFKKIYF
>TRBV15|-|TRBD1|15|TRBJ2-7
TGTGCCACCAGCAGAGATTCACAGGGGACCTACGAGCAGTACTTC
CATSRDSQGTYEQYF
>TRBV7-9|-|-|15|TRBJ1-2
TGTGCCAGCAGCTTATCCCGGGACACCAACTATGGCTACACCTTC
CASSLSRDTNYGYTF
>TRBV18|-|TRBD1|15|TRBJ1-1
TGTGCCAGCTCACCCCGACAGGGGATGAACACTGAAGCTTTCTTT
CASSPRQGMNTEAFF
>TRBV2|-|TRBD1|15|TRBJ1-5
TGTGCCAGCAGACAGGGGGTGGCGGGCAATCAGCCCCAGCATTTT
CASRQGVAGNQPQHF
>TRBV18|-|-|13|TRBJ1-1
TGTGCCAGCTCACAGGAGGAGAACACTGAAGCTTTCTTT
CASSQEENTEAFF